This TCR beta chain emerged from a study of human T cells and chemical hapten exposure. Whole-study context: Chiefly female patients presented with alopecia areata, totalis or universalis.

TCRdb redid the calling of the RACE reads with MiXCR, one entry per CDR3 protein. The repertoire includes 300,000 to 450,000 distinct CDR3 sequences, approximately 4.4% of them detected once, and approximately 2.3% sits in the top ten. The sample's time point: patch test 1, 2 weeks after DPC sensitization. The treatment was: therapeutic diphenylcyclopropenone sensitization with weekly scalp DPC. V lost 1 base and J lost 2, with 11 bases in between. The CDR3 runs to 15 residues. From germline, CDR1 is MGHRA and CDR2 YSYEKL. The genes are TRBV4-1 and TRBJ2-5; TRBD2 is a possible D gene (6 bases). The sample in question was whole blood, obtained in connection with sensitization to the hapten diphenylcyclopropenone (DPC). This sequence originates from a woman aged 45-65 years with alopecia areata. Some clones in this sample may be carry-over from other donors' samples. The CDR3: CASSQGYSGQETQYF. The CDR3 region has the DNA TGCGCCAGCAGCCAAGGCTATAGCGGACAAGAGACCCAGTACTTC.